This T cell receptor (beta chain) was found in a study of CD8+ T cells in alopecia areata. RNA extraction and reverse transcription yielded cDNA as sequencing template. The repertoire was sequenced with immunoSEQ multiplex PCR; TCRdb's copy has only in-frame clones and lacks some. The table has 190,000 or so clones, around three fifths seen once; the top ten hold around 12%. Treatment of the sample: oral pan-JAK inhibitor, 5-10 mg twice daily. Notes on the study in general: How baseline CD8+ expansion relates to response remains uncertain (there was one nonresponder). Clonality in the scalp and expanded CD8+ clones ranked among the top 100 were significantly decreased by tofacitinib.

Turning to this clone: As yet, its antigen is unknown.

The CDR3 totals 13 residues. Germline V gives CDR1 MRHNA, CDR2 SNTAGT. V was shortened by 2 bases and J by 7 bases, with 9 bases between the two germline ends. The TCR was taken from a human donor with alopecia areata. V gene TRBV6-4 combines with J gene TRBJ1-5, with D possibly matching TRBD1 (5 bases). The sample in question was CD8+ T cells sorted from blood, obtained at week 24, from a patient treated with tofacitinib. The CDR3 is CASSDRDRQPQHF. DNA for the CDR3: TGTGCCAGCAGTGACCGAGACAGACAGCCCCAGCATTTT.